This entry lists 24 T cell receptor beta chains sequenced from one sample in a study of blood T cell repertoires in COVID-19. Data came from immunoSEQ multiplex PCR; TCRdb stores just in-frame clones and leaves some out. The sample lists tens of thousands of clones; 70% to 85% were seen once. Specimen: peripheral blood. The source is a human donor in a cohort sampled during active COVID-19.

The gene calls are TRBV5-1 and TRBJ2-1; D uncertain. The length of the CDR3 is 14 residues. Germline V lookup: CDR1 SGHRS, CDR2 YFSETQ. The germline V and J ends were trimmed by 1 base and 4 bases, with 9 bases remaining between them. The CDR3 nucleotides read TGCGCCAGCAGCTTGAGGTCCGGGTACAATGAGCAGTTCTTC. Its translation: CASSLRSGYNEQFF.

The CDR3 here is CASSPSTDTQYF. CDR3 DNA: TGTGCCAGCAGCCCGAGCACAGATACGCAGTATTTT. The rearrangement joins TRBV7-3 to TRBJ2-3; D is undetermined. This CDR3 contains 12 residues. Trimming took 5 bases from V and 0 from J, leaving 3 bases between them. Germline V gene sequence: CDR1 SGHTA, CDR2 FQGTGA.

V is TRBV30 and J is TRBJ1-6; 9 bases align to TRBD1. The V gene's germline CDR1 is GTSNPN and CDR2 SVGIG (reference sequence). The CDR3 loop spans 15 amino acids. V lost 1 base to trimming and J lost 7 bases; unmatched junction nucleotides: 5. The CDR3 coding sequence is TGTGCCTGGAGTGACCCGGGGACAGGGAATTCACCCCTCCACTTT. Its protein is CAWSDPGTGNSPLHF.

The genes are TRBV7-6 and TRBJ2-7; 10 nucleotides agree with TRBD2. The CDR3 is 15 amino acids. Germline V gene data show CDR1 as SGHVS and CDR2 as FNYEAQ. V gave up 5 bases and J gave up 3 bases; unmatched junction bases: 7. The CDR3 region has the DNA TGTGCCAGCAGCCTAGGACTAGCGGAAAGCTACGAGCAGTACTTC. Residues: CASSLGLAESYEQYF.

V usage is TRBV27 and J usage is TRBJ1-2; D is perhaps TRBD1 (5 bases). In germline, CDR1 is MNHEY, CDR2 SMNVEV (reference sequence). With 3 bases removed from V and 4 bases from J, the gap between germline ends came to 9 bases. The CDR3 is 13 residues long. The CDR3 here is CASSLRGGYGYTF. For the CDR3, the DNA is TGTGCCAGCAGTTTGCGGGGGGGCTATGGCTACACCTTC.

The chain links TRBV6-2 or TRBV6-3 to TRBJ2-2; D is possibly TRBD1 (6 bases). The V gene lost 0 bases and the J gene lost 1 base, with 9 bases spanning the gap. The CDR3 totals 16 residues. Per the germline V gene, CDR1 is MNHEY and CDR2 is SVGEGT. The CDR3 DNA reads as TGTGCCAGCAGTTACTCGGGGGCCAGGAACACCGGGGAGCTGTTTTTT. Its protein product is CASSYSGARNTGELFF.

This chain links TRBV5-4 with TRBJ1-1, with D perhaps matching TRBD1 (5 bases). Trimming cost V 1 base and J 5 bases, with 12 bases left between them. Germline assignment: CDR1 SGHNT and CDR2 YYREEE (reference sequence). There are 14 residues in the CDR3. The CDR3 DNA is TGTGCCAGCAGCTTGTTGTCAGGGTATACTGAAGCTTTCTTT. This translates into CASSLLSGYTEAFF.

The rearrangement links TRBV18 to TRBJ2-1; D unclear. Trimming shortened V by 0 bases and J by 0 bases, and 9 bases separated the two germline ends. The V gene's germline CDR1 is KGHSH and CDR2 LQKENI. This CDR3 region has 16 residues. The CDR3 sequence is CASSPPVASSYNEQFF. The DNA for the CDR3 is TGTGCCAGCTCACCACCAGTTGCGAGCTCCTACAATGAGCAGTTCTTC.

CDR3 sequence (DNA): TGTGCCAGTAGCTCCCCAGGGTCCCCGAGAAGCACAGATACGCAGTATTTT. Translation: CASSSPGSPRSTDTQYF. This chain links TRBV19 with TRBJ2-3; D might be TRBD1 (5 bases). Trimming took off 6 bases at V and 0 bases at J, with 19 bases between the two ends. The CDR3 is 17 amino acids. Germline CDR1 is LNHDA and CDR2 is SQIVND (reference sequence).

The CDR3 protein is CASSQTGLTYEQYF. CDR3 in DNA: TGTGCCAGCAGCCAGACAGGTCTCACCTACGAGCAGTACTTC. The gene calls are TRBV11-3 and TRBJ2-7; TRBD1 might be the D (6 bases). This CDR3 contains 14 residues. Trimming took 5 bases from V and 2 from J, leaving 13 bases between them. Germline V gene sequence: CDR1 SGHNT, CDR2 YENEEA.

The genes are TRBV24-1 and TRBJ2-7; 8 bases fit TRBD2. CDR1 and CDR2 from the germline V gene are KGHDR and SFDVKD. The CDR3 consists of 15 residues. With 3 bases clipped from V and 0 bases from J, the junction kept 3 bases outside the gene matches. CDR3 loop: CATSDASGSSYEQYF. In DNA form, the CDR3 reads TGTGCCACCAGTGATGCTAGCGGGTCCTCCTACGAGCAGTACTTC.

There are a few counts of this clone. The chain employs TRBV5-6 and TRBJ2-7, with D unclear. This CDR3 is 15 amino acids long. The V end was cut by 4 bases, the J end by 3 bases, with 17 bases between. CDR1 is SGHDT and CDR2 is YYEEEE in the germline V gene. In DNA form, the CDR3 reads TGTGCCAGCAGCGCAGACAACCAAGGTTTCTACGAGCAGTACTTC. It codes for CASSADNQGFYEQYF.

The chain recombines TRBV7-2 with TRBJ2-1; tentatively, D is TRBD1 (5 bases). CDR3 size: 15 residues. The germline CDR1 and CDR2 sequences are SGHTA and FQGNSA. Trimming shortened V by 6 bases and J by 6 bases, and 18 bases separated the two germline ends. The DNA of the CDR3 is TGTGCCAGCAGTTACCCCCTTTTGGGGCGCAATGAGCAGTTCTTC. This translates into CASSYPLLGRNEQFF.

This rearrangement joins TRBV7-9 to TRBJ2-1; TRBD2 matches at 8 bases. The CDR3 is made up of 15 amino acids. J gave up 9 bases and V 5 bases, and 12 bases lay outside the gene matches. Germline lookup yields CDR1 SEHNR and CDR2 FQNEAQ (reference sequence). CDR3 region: CASSRSPAGEFEQFF. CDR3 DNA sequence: TGTGCCAGCAGCCGATCGCCAGCGGGAGAGTTTGAGCAGTTCTTC.

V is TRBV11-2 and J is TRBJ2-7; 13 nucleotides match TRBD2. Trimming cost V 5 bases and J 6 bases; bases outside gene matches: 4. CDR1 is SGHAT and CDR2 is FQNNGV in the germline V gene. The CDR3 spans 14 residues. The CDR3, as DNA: TGTGCCAGCAGCGTTACTAGCGGGAGGGCCGAGCAGTACTTC. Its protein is CASSVTSGRAEQYF.

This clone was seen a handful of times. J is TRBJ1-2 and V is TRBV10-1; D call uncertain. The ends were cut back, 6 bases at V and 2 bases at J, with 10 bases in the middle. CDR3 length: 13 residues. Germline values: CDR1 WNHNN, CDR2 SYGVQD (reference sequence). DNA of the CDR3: TGCGCCAGCAGCTACGACAAGAACTATGGCTACACCTTC. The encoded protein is CASSYDKNYGYTF.

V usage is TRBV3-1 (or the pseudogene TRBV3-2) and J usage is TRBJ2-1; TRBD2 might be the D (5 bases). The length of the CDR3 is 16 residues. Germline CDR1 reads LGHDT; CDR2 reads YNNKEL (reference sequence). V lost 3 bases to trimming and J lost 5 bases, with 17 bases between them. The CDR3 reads CASSQVPGFGHNEQFF. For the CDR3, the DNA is TGTGCCAGCAGCCAGGTCCCGGGATTCGGCCACAATGAGCAGTTCTTC.

The CDR3 spells CATSDFRGAGYQETQYF. The CDR3 DNA is TGTGCCACCAGTGATTTCAGGGGAGCGGGGTACCAAGAGACCCAGTACTTC. The V and J genes are TRBV24-1 and TRBJ2-5, with D possibly matching TRBD2 (7 bases). The germline V gene encodes CDR1 KGHDR and CDR2 SFDVKD. V lost 1 base and J lost 0, with 14 bases in between. CDR3 length: 17 amino acids.

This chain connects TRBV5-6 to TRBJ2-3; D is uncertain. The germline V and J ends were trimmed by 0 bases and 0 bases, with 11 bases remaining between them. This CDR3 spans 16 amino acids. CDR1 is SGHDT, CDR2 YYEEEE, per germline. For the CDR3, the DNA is TGTGCCAGCAGCTTGGGTTGGAAGACTAGCACAGATACGCAGTATTTT. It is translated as CASSLGWKTSTDTQYF. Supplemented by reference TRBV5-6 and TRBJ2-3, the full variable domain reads DAGVTQSPTHLIKTRGQQVTLRCSPKSGHDTVSWYQQALGQGPQFIFQYYEEEERQRGNFPDRFSGHQFPNYSSELNVNALLLGDSALYLCASSLGWKTSTDTQYFGPGTRLTVL.

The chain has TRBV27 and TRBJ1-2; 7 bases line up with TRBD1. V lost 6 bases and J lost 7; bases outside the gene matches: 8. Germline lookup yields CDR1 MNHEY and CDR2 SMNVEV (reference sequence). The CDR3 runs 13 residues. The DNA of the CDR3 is TGTGCCAGCAGCCCGGGACAGCTAAGTGGCTACACCTTC. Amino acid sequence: CASSPGQLSGYTF.

This chain's CDR3 is CASSESNRGEQFF. The CDR3 nucleotides are TGTGCCAGCAGTGAATCTAATAGGGGGGAGCAGTTCTTC. This chain joins TRBV2 and TRBJ2-1; D is possibly TRBD1 (6 bases). The V gene's germline CDR1 is SNHLY and CDR2 FYNNEI. This CDR3 spans 13 amino acids. The V gene lost 2 bases and the J gene lost 10 bases, with 12 bases spanning the gap. Using reference TRBV2 and TRBJ2-1 for the parts outside the CDR3, the full variable domain is EPEVTQTPSHQVTQMGQEVILRCVPISNHLYFYWYRQILGQKVEFLVSFYNNEISEKSEIFDDQFSVERPDGSNFTLKIRSTKLEDSAMYFCASSESNRGEQFFGPGTRLTVL.

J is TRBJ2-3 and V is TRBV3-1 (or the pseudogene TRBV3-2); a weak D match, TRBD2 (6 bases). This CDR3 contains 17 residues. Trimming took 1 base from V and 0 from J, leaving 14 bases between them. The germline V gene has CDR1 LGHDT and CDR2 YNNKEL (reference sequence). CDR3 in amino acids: CASSQVPRGLSTDTQYF. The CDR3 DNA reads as TGTGCCAGCAGCCAAGTCCCGAGGGGACTTAGCACAGATACGCAGTATTTT.

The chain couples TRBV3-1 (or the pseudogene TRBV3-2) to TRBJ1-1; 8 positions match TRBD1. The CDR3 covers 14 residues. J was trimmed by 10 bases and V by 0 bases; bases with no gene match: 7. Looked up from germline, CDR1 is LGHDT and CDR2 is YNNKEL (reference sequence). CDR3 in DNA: TGTGCCAGCAGCCAAGATGGGGACAGGCTACGAGCTTTCTTT. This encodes CASSQDGDRLRAFF.

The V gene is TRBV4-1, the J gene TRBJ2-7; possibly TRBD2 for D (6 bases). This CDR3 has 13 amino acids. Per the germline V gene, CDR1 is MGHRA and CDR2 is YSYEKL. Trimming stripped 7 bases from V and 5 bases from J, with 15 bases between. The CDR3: CASTHSAGNEQYF. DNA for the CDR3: TGCGCCAGCACCCATTCGGCGGGAAACGAGCAGTACTTC.